One and the same sample provided the 12 T cell receptor beta chains below, sequenced in a study of Ad26.COV2.S vaccination and SARS-CoV-2 variants. Described treatment: around 19 received Ad26.COV2.S at low or high dose, single or two shots; a few received placebo; per-sample allocation not given. The study sampled participants on day 63 after the first vaccine or placebo injection. Here immunoSEQ multiplex PCR was the method, and the copy in TCRdb shows in-frame clones only, minus some. The sample contains roughly 510,000 clones, 87% of which appear only once. Sequenced here: peripheral blood, sampled in a trial of Ad26.COV2.S vaccine versus placebo. These receptors were collected from a person between 18 and 60 years old who received the Ad26.COV2.S COVID-19 vaccine or a placebo.

The chain links TRBV20-1 to TRBJ2-1, with D tentatively TRBD2 (5 bases). Germline CDR1 DFQATT, CDR2 SNEGSKA (reference sequence). This CDR3 spans 11 amino acids. V dropped 5 bases and J dropped 6 bases, with 8 bases sitting between them. CDR3 sequence reads: CSARRVNEQFF. CDR3 nucleotide sequence: TGCAGTGCTCGGCGGGTCAATGAGCAGTTCTTC.

The chain recombines TRBV5-4 with TRBJ2-1, with TRBD2 identical over 7 bases. The CDR3 is made up of 17 amino acids. Trimming took 0 bases from V and 8 from J; bases not matched to a gene: 14. The germline CDR1 and CDR2 sequences are SGHNT and YYREEE (reference sequence). CDR3 region: CASSLVLGAGSVDEQFF. CDR3 DNA sequence: TGTGCCAGCAGCTTGGTGTTAGGAGCGGGATCTGTCGATGAGCAGTTCTTC.

V gene TRBV19 combines with J gene TRBJ2-1; D uncertain. This CDR3 is built from 13 residues. Trimming shortened V by 6 bases and J by 4 bases, and 10 bases separated the two germline ends. Germline V gene data show CDR1 as LNHDA and CDR2 as SQIVND (reference sequence). CDR3 loop: CASSPQSYNEQFF. The CDR3 DNA is TGTGCCAGTAGCCCTCAGAGTTACAATGAGCAGTTCTTC. Full variable domain (outside the CDR3, taken from reference TRBV19 and TRBJ2-1): DGGITQSPKYLFRKEGQNVTLSCEQNLNHDAMYWYRQDPGQGLRLIYYSQIVNDFQKGDIAEGYSVSREKKESFPLTVTSAQKNPTAFYLCASSPQSYNEQFFGPGTRLTVL.

The chain couples TRBV5-6 to TRBJ2-2, with D possibly being TRBD2 (5 bases). Per germline, CDR1 SGHDT and CDR2 YYEEEE. Trimming took off 1 base at V and 1 base at J, with 11 bases between the two ends. This CDR3 has 16 amino acids. This chain's CDR3 is CASSLLRRKNTGELFF. The CDR3 DNA reads TGTGCCAGCAGCTTGTTGAGGAGGAAGAACACCGGGGAGCTGTTTTTT.

The gene calls are TRBV4-3 and TRBJ1-3, with D perhaps matching TRBD1 (6 bases). The V gene lost 2 bases and the J gene lost 0 bases, with 11 bases spanning the gap. Germline V gives CDR1 LGHNA, CDR2 YSLEER. This CDR3 region has 16 residues. The DNA of the CDR3 is TGCGCCAGCAGCCAACGGGGGGCGAGCTCTGGAAACACCATATATTTT. It is translated as CASSQRGASSGNTIYF.

The chain employs TRBV9 and TRBJ1-1, with TRBD1 as a possible D gene (6 bases). Germline V gives CDR1 SGDLS, CDR2 YYNGEE. The CDR3 has 14 residues. Trimming cost V 5 bases and J 7 bases, with 18 bases left between them. The CDR3 spells CASSEGGEAGEAFF. As DNA, the CDR3 is TGTGCCAGCAGTGAAGGGGGGGAGGCTGGTGAAGCTTTCTTT. Looking up the rest from reference TRBV9 and TRBJ1-1 gives the full variable domain: DSGVTQTPKHLITATGQRVTLRCSPRSGDLSVYWYQQSLDQGLQFLIQYYNGEERAKGNILERFSAQQFPDLHSELNLSSLELGDSALYFCASSEGGEAGEAFFGQGTRLTVV.

This clone has more than one count but fewer than ten. The V gene is TRBV2, the J gene TRBJ1-2; D is unresolved. The germline CDR1 and CDR2 sequences are SNHLY and FYNNEI. The CDR3 has 16 residues. Trimming shortened V by 2 bases and J by 6 bases, and 19 bases separated the two germline ends. The CDR3 sequence: CASSESFLQRSNGYTF. The CDR3 bases are TGTGCCAGCAGTGAAAGTTTCCTCCAGAGGTCCAATGGCTACACCTTC.

The gene calls are TRBV7-2 and TRBJ2-5, with 11 nucleotides matching TRBD2. Germline V lookup: CDR1 SGHTA, CDR2 FQGNSA. J lost 3 bases, V lost 1 base, and 1 base had no gene match. This CDR3 is 15 amino acids long. Here the CDR3 DNA reads TGTGCCAGCAGCTTAGGACTAGCGGGAAAAGAGACCCAGTACTTC. This gives the protein CASSLGLAGKETQYF.

The rearrangement joins TRBV19 to TRBJ2-2; tentatively, D is TRBD1 or TRBD2 (5 bases each). The V and J ends lost 1 base and 6 bases respectively, with 18 bases between them. This CDR3 comprises 17 residues. CDR1 and CDR2 from the germline V gene are LNHDA and SQIVND (reference sequence). CDR3 DNA sequence: TGTGCCAGTAGTATAGGGGGGAGCGGCGCCGGGTCCGGGGAGCTGTTTTTT. Residues: CASSIGGSGAGSGELFF.

The CDR3 DNA reads TGTGCCACCAGTGATGCGGGACAGGACAATGAGCAGTTCTTC. Encoded protein: CATSDAGQDNEQFF. The V and J genes are TRBV24-1 and TRBJ2-1; 8 bases align to TRBD1. Germline values: CDR1 KGHDR, CDR2 SFDVKD. V shed 3 bases, J shed 5 bases, and the junction held 2 bases outside the gene matches. This CDR3 is 14 amino acids long.

In nucleotides, the CDR3 is TGCGCCAGCAGCACCCGGACTAGCGGGACTCTCAATGAGCAGTTCTTC. This encodes CASSTRTSGTLNEQFF. The gene calls are TRBV5-1 and TRBJ2-1; 12 bases agree with TRBD2. Per the germline V gene, CDR1 is SGHRS and CDR2 is YFSETQ. V was pared by 4 bases and J by 6 bases, with 8 bases of the junction left unmatched. The CDR3 covers 16 residues.

The V call is TRBV4-3, the J call TRBJ1-3; maybe TRBD1 (5 bases). CDR3 length: 15 amino acids. Germline values: CDR1 LGHNA, CDR2 YSLEER. Deletions cut 1 base from V and 2 bases from J, with 9 bases between. The CDR3 DNA reads TGCGCCAGCAGCCAAGGGGGCGAGGCTGGAAACACCATATATTTT. Protein sequence: CASSQGGEAGNTIYF.